This passage covers 20 T cell receptor beta chains from one sample sequenced in a study of T cells in narcolepsy. This table comes from immunoSEQ multiplex PCR, and its TCRdb copy is limited to in-frame clones, with some not included. The sample comprises fewer than 35,000 clones, roughly three quarters of which are singletons, and about 1.1% rests with the top ten. Material for sequencing was CD45RA- memory CD4+ T cells from PBMCs. The receptors come from a human donor with narcolepsy.

The chain combines TRBV27 with TRBJ2-1, with D possibly TRBD1 on 6 matching bases. Looked up from germline, CDR1 is MNHEY and CDR2 is SMNVEV (reference sequence). CDR3 size: 14 residues. V was shortened by 5 bases and J by 7 bases, with 15 bases between the two germline ends. CDR3: CASSKSRGRNEQFF. The CDR3 region has the DNA TGTGCCAGCAGTAAATCCAGGGGTCGAAATGAGCAGTTCTTC.

The J gene is TRBJ2-3, the V gene TRBV19, with D perhaps TRBD1 or TRBD2 (5 bases each). This CDR3 comprises 16 residues. Trimming took off 6 bases at V and 0 bases at J, with 16 bases between the two ends. Germline CDR1 and CDR2: LNHDA and SQIVND (reference sequence). This CDR3 reads CASSIIGTASTDTQYF. Written as DNA, the CDR3 is TGTGCCAGTAGCATAATCGGGACCGCGAGCACAGATACGCAGTATTTT.

V gene TRBV7-2 combines with J gene TRBJ1-2, with TRBD1 matching over 10 bases. V lost 1 base to trimming and J lost 3 bases; unmatched junction nucleotides: 2. The CDR3 spans 15 residues. The germline CDR1 and CDR2 sequences are SGHTA and FQGNSA. Written as DNA, the CDR3 is TGTGCCAGCAGCTTAGGACAGGGGGCGTACTATGGCTACACCTTC. Encoded protein: CASSLGQGAYYGYTF. The variable domain in full, with the rest retrieved from reference TRBV7-2 and TRBJ1-2, is GAGVSQSPSNKVTEKGKDVELRCDPISGHTALYWYRQSLGQGLEFLIYFQGNSAPDKSGLPSDRFSAERTGGSVSTLTIQRTQQEDSAVYLCASSLGQGAYYGYTFGSGTRLTVV.

This sequence joins TRBV29-1 and TRBJ2-7, with TRBD1 matching over 11 bases. Trimming at V came to 7 bases and at J to 2 bases, leaving 4 bases not matched to a gene. The CDR3 runs 13 residues. Germline CDR1 is SQVTM and CDR2 is ANQGSEA. The CDR3 protein is CSAMGQGAYEQYF. The CDR3 DNA is TGCAGCGCTATGGGACAGGGGGCCTACGAGCAGTACTTC.

The rearrangement joins TRBV7-7 to TRBJ2-1; no clear D gene. The CDR3 consists of 12 residues. Trimming cost V 3 bases and J 10 bases, with 10 bases left between them. Germline loops: CDR1 SSHAT, CDR2 FNYEAQ (reference sequence). The CDR3 here is CASSFSESEQFF. As DNA, the CDR3 is TGTGCCAGCAGCTTCAGTGAATCCGAGCAGTTCTTC. The full variable domain, its missing parts supplied by reference TRBV7-7 and TRBJ2-1, is GAGVSQSPRYKVTKRGQDVTLRCDPISSHATLYWYQQALGQGPEFLTYFNYEAQPDKSGLPSDRFSAERPEGSISTLTIQRTEQRDSAMYRCASSFSESEQFFGPGTRLTVL.

J is TRBJ2-1 and V is TRBV7-3; 11 bases fit TRBD2. J lost 7 bases, V lost 5 bases, and 10 bases had no gene match. Germline loops: CDR1 SGHTA, CDR2 FQGTGA. The CDR3 contains 16 residues. The CDR3, as DNA: TGTGCCAGCAGCAAACAACTAGCGGGAGTGTTAAATGAGCAGTTCTTC. Amino acids: CASSKQLAGVLNEQFF.

The chain has TRBV6-5 and TRBJ1-5; 12 nucleotides align to TRBD1. Unmatched junction bases numbered 7, after V lost 7 bases and J lost 6 bases. CDR3 length: 15 residues. Germline V gene data show CDR1 as MNHEY and CDR2 as SVGAGI. The CDR3 DNA is TGTGCCAGCATTGGGACAGGGGGCGTCGGTCAGCCCCAGCATTTT. The encoded protein is CASIGTGGVGQPQHF.

This rearrangement joins TRBV14 to TRBJ2-3, with D unclear. V was cut by 4 bases and J by 4 bases, with 9 bases left in between. The CDR3 is 13 residues long. CDR1 SGHDN and CDR2 FVKESK come from the germline V gene. The CDR3: CASSRFVPDTQYF. DNA for the CDR3: TGTGCCAGCAGCCGTTTCGTCCCAGATACGCAGTATTTT.

The CDR3: CASSYRGSQPDAEQYF. CDR3 nucleotides: TGTGCCAGCAGTTACCGAGGGAGCCAGCCCGACGCCGAGCAGTACTTC. V usage is TRBV6-5 and J usage is TRBJ2-5, with D maybe TRBD2 (5 bases). The J call could be wrong; TRBJ2-7 is a better fit for the DNA end. This CDR3 is 16 amino acids long. Germline CDR1 reads MNHEY; CDR2 reads SVGAGI.

The chain links TRBV10-3 to TRBJ1-2, with TRBD1 matching over 8 bases. The germline V gene encodes CDR1 ENHRY and CDR2 SYGVKD. Trimming removed 10 bases from V and 6 bases from J; junction bases left unmatched: 10. The CDR3 consists of 13 residues. DNA of the CDR3: TGTGCCACATTTAAAAACAGGGGGGATGGCTACACCTTC. Amino acids: CATFKNRGDGYTF.

The CDR3 here is CASSPDREWGEQFF. CDR3 DNA sequence: TGTGCCAGCAGCCCGGACAGGGAATGGGGTGAGCAGTTCTTC. The V call is TRBV7-7, the J call TRBJ2-1; 8 nucleotides match TRBD1. The germline V gene encodes CDR1 SSHAT and CDR2 FNYEAQ (reference sequence). The CDR3 consists of 14 residues. The V segment lost 5 bases and the J segment 9 bases; nucleotides outside the gene matches: 9.

The chain joins TRBV18 to TRBJ2-7; 8 nucleotides align to TRBD1. Germline CDR1 reads KGHSH; CDR2 reads LQKENI. The CDR3 spans 16 residues. The J segment lost 4 bases and the V segment lost 2 bases, leaving 10 bases of the junction unmatched. CDR3 in amino acids: CASSPLTQTGAYEQYF. CDR3 sequence (DNA): TGTGCCAGCTCACCATTGACACAGACAGGGGCTTACGAGCAGTACTTC.

V and J are TRBV7-2 and TRBJ1-3, with D unresolved. The ends were cut back, 2 bases at V and 6 bases at J, with 8 bases in the middle. This CDR3 comprises 13 residues. Germline V lookup: CDR1 SGHTA, CDR2 FQGNSA. CDR3 sequence reads: CASSLYRENTIYF. The CDR3 DNA sequence: TGTGCCAGCAGCTTATACAGAGAAAACACCATATATTTT.

This chain connects TRBV7-3 to TRBJ2-1, with TRBD2 identical over 8 bases. The V gene end was trimmed by 6 bases and the J gene end by 8 bases; junction bases not matched to a gene: 12. The CDR3 loop spans 15 amino acids. In germline, CDR1 is SGHTA, CDR2 FQGTGA. The CDR3 is CASSLARTGGDEQFF. Here the CDR3 DNA reads TGTGCCAGCAGTTTAGCAAGAACGGGAGGGGATGAGCAGTTCTTC.

The J gene is TRBJ2-1, the V gene TRBV19; the match to TRBD2 covers 12 bases. The length of the CDR3 is 16 residues. Germline assignment: CDR1 LNHDA and CDR2 SQIVND (reference sequence). V shed 5 bases and J 5 bases; nucleotides not matched to a gene: 7. The CDR3 protein is CASSRPSGRAHNEQFF. In nucleotides, the CDR3 is TGTGCCAGTAGTCGGCCTAGCGGGAGGGCGCACAATGAGCAGTTCTTC.

The chain combines TRBV7-9 with TRBJ2-3; weak D call: TRBD2 (6 bases). This CDR3 has 17 amino acids. Germline CDR1 reads SEHNR; CDR2 reads FQNEAQ (reference sequence). V lost 5 bases and J 0 bases, leaving 18 bases between the germline ends. This CDR3 reads CASSPGRQTGSTDTQYF. The CDR3 DNA sequence: TGTGCCAGCAGCCCCGGGAGACAGACGGGTAGCACAGATACGCAGTATTTT.

The V gene is TRBV5-1, the J gene TRBJ2-1; no definite D call. Trimming cost V 0 bases and J 7 bases, with 8 bases left between them. The CDR3 spans 13 residues. From germline, CDR1 is SGHRS and CDR2 YFSETQ. The CDR3 DNA follows: TGCGCCAGCAGCTTGGCTGGAGTAAATGAGCAGTTCTTC. Translation: CASSLAGVNEQFF. The whole variable domain, filled in from reference TRBV5-1 and TRBJ2-1, reads KAGVTQTPRYLIKTRGQQVTLSCSPISGHRSVSWYQQTPGQGLQFLFEYFSETQRNKGNFPGRFSGRQFSNSRSEMNVSTLELGDSALYLCASSLAGVNEQFFGPGTRLTVL.

This clone turned up a few times. The chain uses TRBV4-3 and TRBJ2-7; D gene unclear. Germline V gives CDR1 LGHNA, CDR2 YSLEER. CDR3 length: 14 amino acids. The V gene lost 1 base and the J gene lost 3 bases, with 10 bases spanning the gap. CDR3 loop: CASSQVAGDYEQYF. DNA of the CDR3: TGCGCCAGCAGCCAAGTCGCCGGTGACTACGAGCAGTACTTC.

The rearrangement links TRBV5-5 to TRBJ2-7; maybe TRBD1 (5 bases). The CDR3 spans 13 residues. Germline CDR1 and CDR2: SGHKS and YYEKEE (reference sequence). V lost 10 bases and J 1 base, leaving 15 bases between the germline ends. Written as DNA, the CDR3 is TGTGCCTCAGGGTCGGACGCTTCCTACGAGCAGTACTTC. Protein: CASGSDASYEQYF.

The chain is built from TRBV6-6 and TRBJ1-1; TRBD1 matches 7 bases. Germline V gene data show CDR1 as MNHNY and CDR2 as SVGAGI (reference sequence). The CDR3 contains 15 residues. Trimming at V came to 6 bases and at J to 1 base, leaving 8 bases not matched to a gene. The CDR3 here is CASSSTGSRNTEAFF. The CDR3 nucleotides read TGTGCCAGCAGCTCGACAGGGTCCAGGAACACTGAAGCTTTCTTT.